This T cell receptor beta chain was found in a study of OX40 agonist ivuxolimab in advanced cancers. The protocol was immunoSEQ multiplex PCR, while the TCRdb copy is restricted to in-frame clones and leaves out a portion. In the table there are tens of thousands of clones, more than 70% of which are singletons. CDR3 length: 11 residues. Trimming removed 4 bases from V and 7 bases from J, with 8 bases in between. The V gene's germline CDR1 is MNHEY and CDR2 SMNVEV (reference sequence). The chain combines TRBV27 with TRBJ2-7; D is ambiguous. This receptor was identified in an adult with an advanced solid tumor such as melanoma, head and neck, liver or kidney cancer. This specimen consisted of CD4+ or CD8+ T cells sorted from blood, obtained in a trial of the OX40 agonist ivuxolimab. For the CDR3, the DNA is TGTGCCAGCAGTTCTGGCCCAGAGCAGTACTTC. It yields the protein CASSSGPEQYF.